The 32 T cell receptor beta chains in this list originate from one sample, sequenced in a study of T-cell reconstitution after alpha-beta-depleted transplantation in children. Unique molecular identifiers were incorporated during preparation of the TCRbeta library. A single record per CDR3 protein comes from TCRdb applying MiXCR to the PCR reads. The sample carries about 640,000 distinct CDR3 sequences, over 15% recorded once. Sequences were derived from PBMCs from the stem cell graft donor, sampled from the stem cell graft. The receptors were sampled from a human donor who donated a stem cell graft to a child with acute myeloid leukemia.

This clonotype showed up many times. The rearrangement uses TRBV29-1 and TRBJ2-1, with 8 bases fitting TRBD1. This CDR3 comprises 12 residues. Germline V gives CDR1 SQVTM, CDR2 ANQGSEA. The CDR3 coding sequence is TGCACCGCCGGGACAGGAGACAATGAGCAGTTCTTC. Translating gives CTAGTGDNEQFF.

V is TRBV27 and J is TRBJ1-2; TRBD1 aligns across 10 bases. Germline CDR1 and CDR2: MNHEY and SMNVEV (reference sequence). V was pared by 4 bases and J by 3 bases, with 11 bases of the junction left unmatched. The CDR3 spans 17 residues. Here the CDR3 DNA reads TGTGCCAGCAGTTCCGTAATGACAGGGGGCATTGACTATGGCTACACCTTC. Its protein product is CASSSVMTGGIDYGYTF.

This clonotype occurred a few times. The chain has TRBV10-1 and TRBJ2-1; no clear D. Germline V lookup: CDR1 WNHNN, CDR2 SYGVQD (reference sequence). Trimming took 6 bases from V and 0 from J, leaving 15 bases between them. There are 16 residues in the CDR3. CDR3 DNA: TGCGCCAGCAGCGGAACCAGCCCAAGCTCCTACAATGAGCAGTTCTTC. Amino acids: CASSGTSPSSYNEQFF.

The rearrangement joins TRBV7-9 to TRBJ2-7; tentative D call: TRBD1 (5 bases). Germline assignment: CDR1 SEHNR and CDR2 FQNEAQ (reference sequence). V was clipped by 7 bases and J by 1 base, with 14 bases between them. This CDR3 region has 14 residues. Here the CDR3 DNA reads TGTGCCAGCACCGCCCCGACAGCATCCTACGAGCAGTACTTC. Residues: CASTAPTASYEQYF.

As DNA, the CDR3 is TGTGCCAGCAGTTACAGGGCTTTACTTACAGATACGCAGTATTTT. This gives the protein CASSYRALLTDTQYF. The V call is TRBV6-5, the J call TRBJ2-3; D remains unclear. Trimming shortened V by 2 bases and J by 3 bases, and 12 bases separated the two germline ends. The CDR3 runs to 15 residues. Germline V CDR1 and CDR2: MNHEY, SVGAGI.

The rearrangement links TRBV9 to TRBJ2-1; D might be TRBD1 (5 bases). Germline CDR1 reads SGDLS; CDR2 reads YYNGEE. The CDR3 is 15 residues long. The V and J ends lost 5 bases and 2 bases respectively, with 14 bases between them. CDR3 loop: CASSDQGPTYNEQFF. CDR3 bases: TGTGCCAGCAGTGACCAGGGCCCTACCTACAATGAGCAGTTCTTC.

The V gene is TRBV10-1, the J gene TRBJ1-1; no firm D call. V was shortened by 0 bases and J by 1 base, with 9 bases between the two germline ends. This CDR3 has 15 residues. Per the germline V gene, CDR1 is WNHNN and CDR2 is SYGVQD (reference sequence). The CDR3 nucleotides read TGCGCCAGCAGTGAGTCAGGACGGGCGAACACTGAAGCTTTCTTT. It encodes CASSESGRANTEAFF.

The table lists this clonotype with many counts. The CDR3 coding sequence is TGCAGTGCTCTCGAGGCCCCGGCACCGACAGTTTGGTTCCAAGAGACCCAGTACTTC. Protein sequence: CSALEAPAPTVWFQETQYF. The chain links TRBV20-1 to TRBJ2-5; weak D call: TRBD1 (5 bases). Trimming removed 5 bases at V and 1 base at J, with 29 bases between. The CDR3 is made up of 19 amino acids. Germline CDR1 reads DFQATT; CDR2 reads SNEGSKA (reference sequence).

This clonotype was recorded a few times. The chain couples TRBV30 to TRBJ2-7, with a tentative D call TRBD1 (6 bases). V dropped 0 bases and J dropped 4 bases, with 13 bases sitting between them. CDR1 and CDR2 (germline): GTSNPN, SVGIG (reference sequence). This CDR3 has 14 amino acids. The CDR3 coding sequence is TGTGCCTGGAGTGTACGGGGCAGGGGATACGAGCAGTACTTC. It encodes CAWSVRGRGYEQYF.

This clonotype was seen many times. The CDR3 nucleotides are TGTGCCAGCTCGAAATCGACAGACTTCTACGAGCAGTACGTC. This encodes CASSKSTDFYEQYV. The rearrangement uses TRBV18 and TRBJ2-7; tentatively, D is TRBD1 (5 bases). The CDR3 is 14 residues long. The V end lost 6 bases, the J end lost 3 bases, and 15 bases lay between the germline ends. The V gene's germline CDR1 is KGHSH and CDR2 LQKENI.

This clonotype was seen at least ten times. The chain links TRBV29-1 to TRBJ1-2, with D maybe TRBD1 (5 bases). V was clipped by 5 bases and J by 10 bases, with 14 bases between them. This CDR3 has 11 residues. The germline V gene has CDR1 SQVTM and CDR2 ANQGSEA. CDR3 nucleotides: TGCAGCGTTTCGTCGGGGGGTGACTACACCTTC. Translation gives CSVSSGGDYTF.

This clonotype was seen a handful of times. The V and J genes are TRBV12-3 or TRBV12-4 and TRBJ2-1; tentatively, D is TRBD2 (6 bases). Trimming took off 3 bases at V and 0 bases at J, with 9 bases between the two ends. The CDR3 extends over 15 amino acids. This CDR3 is CASSLRRGSYNEQFF. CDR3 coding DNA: TGTGCCAGCAGTTTGAGGCGGGGCTCCTACAATGAGCAGTTCTTC.

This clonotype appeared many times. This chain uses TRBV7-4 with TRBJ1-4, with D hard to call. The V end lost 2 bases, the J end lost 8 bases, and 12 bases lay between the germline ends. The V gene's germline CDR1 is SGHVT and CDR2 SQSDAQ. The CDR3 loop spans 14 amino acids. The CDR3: CASSLPVLLEKLFF. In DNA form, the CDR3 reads TGTGCCAGCAGCTTACCCGTATTGCTCGAAAAACTGTTTTTT.

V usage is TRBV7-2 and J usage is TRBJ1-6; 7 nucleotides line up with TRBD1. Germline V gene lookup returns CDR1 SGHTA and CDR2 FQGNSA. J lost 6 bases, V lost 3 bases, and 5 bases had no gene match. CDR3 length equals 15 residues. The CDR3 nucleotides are TGTGCCAGCAGCTTCGGGACAGCGCGTAATTCACCCCTCCACTTT. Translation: CASSFGTARNSPLHF.

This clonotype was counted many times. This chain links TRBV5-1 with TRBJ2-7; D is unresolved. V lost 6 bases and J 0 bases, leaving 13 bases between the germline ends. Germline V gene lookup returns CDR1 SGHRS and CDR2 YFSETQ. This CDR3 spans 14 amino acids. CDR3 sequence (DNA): TGCGCCAGCACCAAACACCGGGTCTCCTACGAGCAGTACGTC. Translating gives CASTKHRVSYEQYV.

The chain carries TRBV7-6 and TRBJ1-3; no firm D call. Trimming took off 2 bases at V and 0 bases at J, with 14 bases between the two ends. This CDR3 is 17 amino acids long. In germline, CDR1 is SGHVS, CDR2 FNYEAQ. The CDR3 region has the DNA TGTGCCAGCAGCTTAAGATACTCCGGAAGCTCTGGAAACACCATATATTTT. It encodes CASSLRYSGSSGNTIYF.

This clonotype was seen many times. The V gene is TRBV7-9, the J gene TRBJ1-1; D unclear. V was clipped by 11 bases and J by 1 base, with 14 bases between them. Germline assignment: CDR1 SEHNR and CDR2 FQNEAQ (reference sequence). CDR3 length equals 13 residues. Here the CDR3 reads CASRLNQNTEAFF. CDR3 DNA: TGTGCCTCGAGACTCAATCAGAACACTGAAGCTTTCTTT. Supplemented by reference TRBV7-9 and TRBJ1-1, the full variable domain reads DTGVSQNPRHKITKRGQNVTFRCDPISEHNRLYWYRQTLGQGPEFLTYFQNEAQLEKSRLLSDRFSAERPKGSFSTLEIQRTEQGDSAMYLCASRLNQNTEAFFGQGTRLTVV.

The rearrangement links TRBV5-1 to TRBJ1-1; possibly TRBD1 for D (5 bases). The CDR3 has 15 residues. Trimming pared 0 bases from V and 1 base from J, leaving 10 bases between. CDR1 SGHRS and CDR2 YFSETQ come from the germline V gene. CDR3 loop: CASSLVSGPNTEAFF. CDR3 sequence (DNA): TGCGCCAGCAGCTTGGTGTCGGGGCCGAACACTGAAGCTTTCTTT.

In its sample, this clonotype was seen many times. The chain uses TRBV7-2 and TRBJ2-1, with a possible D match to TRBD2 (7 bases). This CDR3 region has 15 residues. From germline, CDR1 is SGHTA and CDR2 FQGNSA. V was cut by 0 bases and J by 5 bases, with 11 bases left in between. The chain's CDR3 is CASSLAGGAHNEQFF. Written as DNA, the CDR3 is TGTGCCAGCAGCTTAGCGGGGGGGGCCCACAATGAGCAGTTCTTC.

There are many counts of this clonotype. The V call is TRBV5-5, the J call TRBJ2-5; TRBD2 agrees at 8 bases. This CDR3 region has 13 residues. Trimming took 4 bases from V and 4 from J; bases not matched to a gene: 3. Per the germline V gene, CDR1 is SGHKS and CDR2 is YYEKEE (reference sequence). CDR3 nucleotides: TGTGCCAGCAGCGCCGGGGGGGTAGAGACCCAGTACTTC. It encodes CASSAGGVETQYF.

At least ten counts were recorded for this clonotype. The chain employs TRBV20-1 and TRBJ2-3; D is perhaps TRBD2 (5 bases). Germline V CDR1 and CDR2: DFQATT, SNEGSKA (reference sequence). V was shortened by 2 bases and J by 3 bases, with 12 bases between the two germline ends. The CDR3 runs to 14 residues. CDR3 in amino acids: CSARSGSVTDTQYF. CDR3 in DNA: TGCAGTGCTAGAAGCGGCAGTGTGACAGATACGCAGTATTTT.

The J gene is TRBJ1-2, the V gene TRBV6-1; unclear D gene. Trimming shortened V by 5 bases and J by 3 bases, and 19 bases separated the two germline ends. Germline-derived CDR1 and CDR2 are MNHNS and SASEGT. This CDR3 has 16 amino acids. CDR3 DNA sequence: TGTGCCAGCAGTCCGACTGACACCCGTTGGGACTATGGCTACACCTTC. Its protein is CASSPTDTRWDYGYTF.

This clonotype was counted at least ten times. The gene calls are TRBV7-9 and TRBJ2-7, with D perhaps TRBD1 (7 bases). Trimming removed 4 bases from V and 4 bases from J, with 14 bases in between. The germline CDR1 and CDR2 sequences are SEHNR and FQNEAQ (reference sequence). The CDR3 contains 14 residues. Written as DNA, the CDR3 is TGTGCCAGCAGCTCCAGGACAGGAGGGTACGAGCAGTACGTC. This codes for CASSSRTGGYEQYV.

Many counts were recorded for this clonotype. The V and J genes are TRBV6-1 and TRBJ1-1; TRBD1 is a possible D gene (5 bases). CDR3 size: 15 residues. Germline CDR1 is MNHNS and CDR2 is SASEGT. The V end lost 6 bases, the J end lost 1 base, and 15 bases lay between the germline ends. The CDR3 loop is CASRPPKGKNTEAFF. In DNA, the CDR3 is TGTGCCAGCAGACCCCCCAAGGGGAAGAACACTGAAGCTTTCTTT.

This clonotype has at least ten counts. The CDR3 nucleotides read TGTGCCAGCACCCTAGGAACTTTCGAGCAGTTCTTC. As protein: CASTLGTFEQFF. This chain links TRBV12-3 or TRBV12-4 with TRBJ2-1; D is unclear. The CDR3 totals 12 residues. The V end was cut by 7 bases, the J end by 10 bases, with 14 bases between.

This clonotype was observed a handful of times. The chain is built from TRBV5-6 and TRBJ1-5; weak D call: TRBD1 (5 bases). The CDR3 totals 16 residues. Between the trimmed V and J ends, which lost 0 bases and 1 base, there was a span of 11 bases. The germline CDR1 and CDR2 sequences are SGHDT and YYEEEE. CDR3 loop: CASSLAVWGSNQPQHF. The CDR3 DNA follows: TGTGCCAGCAGCTTGGCCGTCTGGGGGAGCAATCAGCCCCAGCATTTT.

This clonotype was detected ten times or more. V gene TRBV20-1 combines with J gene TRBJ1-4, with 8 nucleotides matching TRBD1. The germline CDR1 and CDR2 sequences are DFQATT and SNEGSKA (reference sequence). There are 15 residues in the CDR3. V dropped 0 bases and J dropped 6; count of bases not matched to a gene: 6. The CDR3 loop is CSARDQAGGDEKLFF. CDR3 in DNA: TGCAGTGCTAGAGATCAGGCAGGGGGCGATGAAAAACTGTTTTTT.

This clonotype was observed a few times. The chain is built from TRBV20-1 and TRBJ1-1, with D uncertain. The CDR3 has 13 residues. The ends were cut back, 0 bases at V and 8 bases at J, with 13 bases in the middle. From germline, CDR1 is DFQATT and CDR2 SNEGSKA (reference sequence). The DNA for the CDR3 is TGCAGTGCTAGAGACCCATCTAGGTACGAAGCTTTCTTT. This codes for CSARDPSRYEAFF.

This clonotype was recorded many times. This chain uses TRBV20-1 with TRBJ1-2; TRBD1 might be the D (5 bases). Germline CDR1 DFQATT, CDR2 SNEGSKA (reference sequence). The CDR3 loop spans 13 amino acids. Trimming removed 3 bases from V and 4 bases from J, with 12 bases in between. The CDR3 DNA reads TGCAGTGCTAGCTCTTCCGGGGGCTATGGCTACACCTTC. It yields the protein CSASSSGGYGYTF.

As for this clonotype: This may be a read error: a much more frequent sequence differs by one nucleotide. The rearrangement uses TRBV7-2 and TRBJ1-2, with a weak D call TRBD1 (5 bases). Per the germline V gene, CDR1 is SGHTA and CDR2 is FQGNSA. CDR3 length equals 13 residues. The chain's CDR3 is CASSSLRSRGYSF. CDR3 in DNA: TGTGCCAGCAGCTCCCTCAGATCTCGGGGCTACTCCTTC. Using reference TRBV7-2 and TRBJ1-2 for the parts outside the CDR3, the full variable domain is GAGVSQSPSNKVTEKGKDVELRCDPISGHTALYWYRQSLGQGLEFLIYFQGNSAPDKSGLPSDRFSAERTGGSVSTLTIQRTQQEDSAVYLCASSSLRSRGYSFGSGTRLTVV.

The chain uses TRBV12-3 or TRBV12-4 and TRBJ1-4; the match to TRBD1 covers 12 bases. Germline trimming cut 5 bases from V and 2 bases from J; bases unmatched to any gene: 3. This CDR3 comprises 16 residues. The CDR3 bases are TGTGCCAGCAGTGGGGGACAGGGGGCGACTAATGAAAAACTGTTTTTT. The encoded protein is CASSGGQGATNEKLFF.

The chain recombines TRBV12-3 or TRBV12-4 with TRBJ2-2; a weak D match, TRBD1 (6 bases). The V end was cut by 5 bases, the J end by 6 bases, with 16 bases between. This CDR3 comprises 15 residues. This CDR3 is CASSRSTGSAGELFF. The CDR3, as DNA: TGTGCCAGCAGTAGATCGACAGGTTCTGCCGGGGAGCTGTTTTTT.